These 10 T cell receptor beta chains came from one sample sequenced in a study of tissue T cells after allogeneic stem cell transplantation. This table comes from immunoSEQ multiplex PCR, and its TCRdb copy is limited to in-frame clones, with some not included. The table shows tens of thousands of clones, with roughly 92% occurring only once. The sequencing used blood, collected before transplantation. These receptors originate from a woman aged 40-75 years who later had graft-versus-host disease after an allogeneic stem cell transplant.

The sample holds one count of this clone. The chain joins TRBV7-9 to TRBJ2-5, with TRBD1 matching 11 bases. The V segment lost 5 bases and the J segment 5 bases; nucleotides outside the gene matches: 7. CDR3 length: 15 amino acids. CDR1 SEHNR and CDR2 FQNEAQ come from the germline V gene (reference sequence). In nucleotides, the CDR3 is TGTGCCAGCAGCGAGGACAGGGGGCTAGTGGAGACCCAGTACTTC. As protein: CASSEDRGLVETQYF.

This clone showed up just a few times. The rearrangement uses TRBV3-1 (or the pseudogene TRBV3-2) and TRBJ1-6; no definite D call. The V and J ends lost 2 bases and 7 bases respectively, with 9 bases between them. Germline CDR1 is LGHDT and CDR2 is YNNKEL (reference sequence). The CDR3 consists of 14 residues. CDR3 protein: CASSQLVGNSPLHF. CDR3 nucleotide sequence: TGTGCCAGCAGCCAATTGGTGGGGAATTCACCCCTCCACTTT.

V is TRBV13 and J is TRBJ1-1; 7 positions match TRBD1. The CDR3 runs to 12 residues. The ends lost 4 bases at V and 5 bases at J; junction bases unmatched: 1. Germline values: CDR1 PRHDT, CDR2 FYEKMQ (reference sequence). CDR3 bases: TGTGCCAGCAGCTCACAGGGGACTGAAGCTTTCTTT. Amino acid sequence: CASSSQGTEAFF.

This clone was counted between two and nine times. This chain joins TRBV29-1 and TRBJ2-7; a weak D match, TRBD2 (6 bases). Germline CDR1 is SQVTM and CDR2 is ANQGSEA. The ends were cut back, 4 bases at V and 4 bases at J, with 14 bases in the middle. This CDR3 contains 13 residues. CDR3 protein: CSVALATGYEQYF. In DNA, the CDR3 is TGCAGCGTTGCCCTAGCGACGGGATACGAGCAGTACTTC.

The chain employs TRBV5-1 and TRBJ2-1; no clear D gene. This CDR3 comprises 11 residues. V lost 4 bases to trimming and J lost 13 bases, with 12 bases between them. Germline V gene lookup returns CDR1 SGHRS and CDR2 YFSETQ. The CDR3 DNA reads TGCGCCAGCAGCGCCGGCCTCTTCCAGTTCTTC. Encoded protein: CASSAGLFQFF.

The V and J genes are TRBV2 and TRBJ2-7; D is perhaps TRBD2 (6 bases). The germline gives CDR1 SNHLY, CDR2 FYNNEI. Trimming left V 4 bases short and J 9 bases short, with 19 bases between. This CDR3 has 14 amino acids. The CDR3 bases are TGTGCCAGCAGTGTAACGACCGGGACTCCCGTGCAGTACTTC. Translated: CASSVTTGTPVQYF.

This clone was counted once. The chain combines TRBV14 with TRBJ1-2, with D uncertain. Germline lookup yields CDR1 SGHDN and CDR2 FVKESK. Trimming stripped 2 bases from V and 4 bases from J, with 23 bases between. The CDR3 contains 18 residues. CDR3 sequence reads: CASSQRRGEPLMIYGYTF. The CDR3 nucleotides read TGTGCCAGCAGCCAAAGAAGAGGAGAACCCCTCATGATCTATGGCTACACCTTC.

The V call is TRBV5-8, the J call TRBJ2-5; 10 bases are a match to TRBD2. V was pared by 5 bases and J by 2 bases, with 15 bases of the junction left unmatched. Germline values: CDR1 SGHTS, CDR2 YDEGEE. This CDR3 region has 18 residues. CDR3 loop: CASSSGTSAFGYQETQYF. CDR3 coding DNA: TGTGCCAGCAGTTCCGGGACTAGCGCCTTCGGCTATCAAGAGACCCAGTACTTC. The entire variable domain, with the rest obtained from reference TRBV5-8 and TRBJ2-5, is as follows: EAGVTQSPTHLIKTRGQQATLRCSPISGHTSVYWYQQALGLGLQFLLWYDEGEERNRGNFPPRFSGRQFPNYSSELNVNALELEDSALYLCASSSGTSAFGYQETQYFGPGTRLLVL.

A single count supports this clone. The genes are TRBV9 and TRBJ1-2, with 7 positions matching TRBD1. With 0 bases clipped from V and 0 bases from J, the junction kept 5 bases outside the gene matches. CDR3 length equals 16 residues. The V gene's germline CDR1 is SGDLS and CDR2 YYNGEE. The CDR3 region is CASSVGTGVANYGYTF. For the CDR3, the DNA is TGTGCCAGCAGCGTAGGAACAGGGGTGGCTAACTATGGCTACACCTTC.

CDR3 nucleotides: TGTGCCAGCTGCCTTGTAGGTTACGAGCAGTACTTC. The encoded protein is CASCLVGYEQYF. This chain connects TRBV28 to TRBJ2-7; D ambiguous. V dropped 8 bases and J dropped 4 bases, with 12 bases sitting between them. The CDR3 has 12 residues. CDR1 is MDHEN and CDR2 is SYDVKM in the germline V gene.